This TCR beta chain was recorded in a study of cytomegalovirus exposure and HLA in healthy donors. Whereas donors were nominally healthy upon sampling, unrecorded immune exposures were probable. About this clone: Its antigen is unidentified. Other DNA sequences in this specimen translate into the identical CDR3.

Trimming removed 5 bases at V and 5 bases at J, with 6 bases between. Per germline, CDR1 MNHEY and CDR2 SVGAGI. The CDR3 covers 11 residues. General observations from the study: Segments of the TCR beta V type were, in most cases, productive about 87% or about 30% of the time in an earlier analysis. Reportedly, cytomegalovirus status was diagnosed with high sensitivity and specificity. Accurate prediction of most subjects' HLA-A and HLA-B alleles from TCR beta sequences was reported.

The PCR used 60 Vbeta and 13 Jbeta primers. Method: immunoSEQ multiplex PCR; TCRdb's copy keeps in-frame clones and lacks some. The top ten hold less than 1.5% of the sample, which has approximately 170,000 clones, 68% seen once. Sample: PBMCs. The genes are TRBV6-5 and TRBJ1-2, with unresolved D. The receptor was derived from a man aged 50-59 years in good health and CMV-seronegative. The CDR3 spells CASSPGYGYTF. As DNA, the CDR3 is TGTGCCAGCAGTCCAGGATATGGCTACACCTTC.